This TCR beta chain emerged from a study of blood T cell repertoires in COVID-19. Across the study: Samples came from the United States, Italy and Spain, spanning acute and convalescent COVID-19. T cells, B-cell-depleted T cells, or PBMCs supplied cDNA or gDNA.

Source study methods: Estimation of nucleated cell counts was performed using reference gene primer amplification. Profiled with immunoSEQ multiplex PCR; TCRdb holds only in-frame clones, not every one. V and J calls plus clone size are reproduced from that table; the DNA served to infer D and trimming. This sample has nearly 200,000 clones, with about 80% found just once. Sequencing was performed on peripheral blood. The sequence came from a human donor with acute or convalescent COVID-19. The donor label of this sample is uncertain.

CDR3 bases: TGTGCCAGTAGTATAGCGGGTAGCGGGGACGAGCAGTACTTC. Translated, it gives CASSIAGSGDEQYF. The chain couples TRBV19 to TRBJ2-7; 8 bases match TRBD2. Per germline, CDR1 LNHDA and CDR2 SQIVND (reference sequence). The junction had 4 bases not matched to a gene; V was cut back by 1 base and J by 5 bases. CDR3 size: 14 residues.